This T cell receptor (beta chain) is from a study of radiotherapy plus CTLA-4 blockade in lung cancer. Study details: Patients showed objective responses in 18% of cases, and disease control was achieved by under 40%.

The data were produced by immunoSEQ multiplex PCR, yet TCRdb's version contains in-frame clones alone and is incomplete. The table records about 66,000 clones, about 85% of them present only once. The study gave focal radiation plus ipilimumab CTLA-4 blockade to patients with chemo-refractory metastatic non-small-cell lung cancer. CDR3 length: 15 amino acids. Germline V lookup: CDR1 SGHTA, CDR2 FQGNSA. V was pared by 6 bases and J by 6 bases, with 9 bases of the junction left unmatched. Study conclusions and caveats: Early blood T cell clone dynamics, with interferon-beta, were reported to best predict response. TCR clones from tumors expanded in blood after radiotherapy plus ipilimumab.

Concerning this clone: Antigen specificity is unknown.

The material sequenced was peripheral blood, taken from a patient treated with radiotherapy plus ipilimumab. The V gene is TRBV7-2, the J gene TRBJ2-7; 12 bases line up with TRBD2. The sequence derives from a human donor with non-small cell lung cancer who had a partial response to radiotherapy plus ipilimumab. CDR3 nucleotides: TGTGCCAGCAGACCAACACTAGCGGGAGGAAGCGAGCAGTACTTC. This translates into CASRPTLAGGSEQYF. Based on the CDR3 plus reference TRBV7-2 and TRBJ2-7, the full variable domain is GAGVSQSPSNKVTEKGKDVELRCDPISGHTALYWYRQSLGQGLEFLIYFQGNSAPDKSGLPSDRFSAERTGGSVSTLTIQRTQQEDSAVYLCASRPTLAGGSEQYFGPGTRLTVT.